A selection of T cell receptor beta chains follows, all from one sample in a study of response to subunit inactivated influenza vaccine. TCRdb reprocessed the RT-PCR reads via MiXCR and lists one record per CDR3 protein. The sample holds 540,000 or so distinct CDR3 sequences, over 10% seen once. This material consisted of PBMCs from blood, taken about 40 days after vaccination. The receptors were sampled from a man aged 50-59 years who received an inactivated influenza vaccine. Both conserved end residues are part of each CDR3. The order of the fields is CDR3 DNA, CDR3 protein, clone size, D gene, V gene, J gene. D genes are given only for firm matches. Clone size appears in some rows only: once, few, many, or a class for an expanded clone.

TGTGCCAGCAGCAATCCTACGGCCAATGAGCAGTTCTTC	CASSNPTANEQFF	.	.	TRBV7-2	TRBJ2-1
TGTGCCAGCGGCTTAGTACAGAACACTGAAGCTTTCTTT	CASGLVQNTEAFF	.	.	TRBV7-2	TRBJ1-1
TGTGCCAGCAGTTGGACAGTCACGAGCACTGAAGCTTTCTTT	CASSWTVTSTEAFF	.	.	TRBV5-5	TRBJ1-1
TGTGCCAGCAGTTTATTCGGTGTTCAGTACTTC	CASSLFGVQYF	.	.	TRBV12-3/TRBV12-4	TRBJ2-4
TGTGCCAGCAGTTTAGTGTGGCCCGTGGGGATGGAGACCCAGTACTTC	CASSLVWPVGMETQYF	many	.	TRBV12-3/TRBV12-4	TRBJ2-5
TGTGCCAGCAGCTTAGCGTTCGGTTCCGACGAGCAGTACTTC	CASSLAFGSDEQYF	many	.	TRBV7-9	TRBJ2-7
TGCGCCAGCAGCCCGCCGGACAGGGGGCCACCCTACGAGCAGTACTTC	CASSPPDRGPPYEQYF	few	TRBD1	TRBV5-1	TRBJ2-7
TGTGCCACCACTCCAGGGGCCGCCACCGGGGAGCTGTTTTTT	CATTPGAATGELFF	.	.	TRBV24-1	TRBJ2-2
TGTGCCAGCAGGGTGGGTTCCTACGAGCAGTACTTC	CASRVGSYEQYF	.	.	TRBV2	TRBJ2-7
TGCGCCAGCAGCAAGGACAGGGGAGATCAGCCCCAGCATTTT	CASSKDRGDQPQHF	few	TRBD1	TRBV5-1	TRBJ1-5
TGTGCCAGCAGCGTCTCCTACAATGAGCAGTTCTTC	CASSVSYNEQFF	few	.	TRBV5-5	TRBJ2-1
TGTGCCAGCAGCGTAGGTCCGTCAGCGGGGACGAACACCGGGGAGCTGTTTTTT	CASSVGPSAGTNTGELFF	.	TRBD2	TRBV9	TRBJ2-2
TGTGCCAGCAGTTCCCTTCCGGGACTAGCGGGGCCCACGACAGATACGCAGTATTTT	CASSSLPGLAGPTTDTQYF	few	TRBD2	TRBV28	TRBJ2-3
TGTGCCAGCAGCTTAGATTCCAGGGTAATGGAAGCTTTCTTT	CASSLDSRVMEAFF	.	.	TRBV7-9	TRBJ1-1
TGTGCCAGCAACCCGGGACTAAGCACAGATACGCAGTATTTT	CASNPGLSTDTQYF	.	TRBD2	TRBV7-8	TRBJ2-3
TGCGCCAGCAGCCAAGACAGGGGCTCTGGGGCCAACGTCCTGACTTTC	CASSQDRGSGANVLTF	.	.	TRBV4-3	TRBJ2-6
TGCAGTGCTACGAGGACAAGACAAGAGACCCAGTACTTC	CSATRTRQETQYF	few	.	TRBV20-1	TRBJ2-5
TGCGCCAGCAGCCAAGGCGAAGGGGCATCTAACTATGGCTACACCTTC	CASSQGEGASNYGYTF	few	.	TRBV4-3	TRBJ1-2
TGTGCCAGCAGCCCACGAACCGGCGGAGCTTTCTTT	CASSPRTGGAFF	many	.	TRBV14	TRBJ1-1
TGTGCCAGCAGTCCACATGAGTTGGAAAAACTGTTTTTT	CASSPHELEKLFF	.	.	TRBV12-3/TRBV12-4	TRBJ1-4
TGTTCCAGCAGCTTGGCTGTTACGTACGAGCAGTACTTC	CSSSLAVTYEQYF	few	.	TRBV5-6	TRBJ2-7
TGTGCCAGCAGAGGGACTAGCGGGATGCGTGAAGAGACCCAGTACTTC	CASRGTSGMREETQYF	few	TRBD2	TRBV3-1	TRBJ2-5